This T cell receptor beta chain was sequenced for a study of OX40 agonist ivuxolimab in advanced cancers. Libraries were prepared by immunoSEQ multiplex PCR; TCRdb keeps only in-frame clonotypes and omits some of them. The sample yields 35,000 to 40,000 clones, roughly 90% seen once. This CDR3 is built from 16 residues. The junction had 10 bases not matched to a gene; V was cut back by 3 bases and J by 5 bases. Germline-derived CDR1 and CDR2 are KGHSH and LQKENI. This TCR was sampled from an adult with an advanced solid tumor such as melanoma, head and neck, liver or kidney cancer. The input for sequencing was CD4+ or CD8+ T cells sorted from blood, taken in a trial of the OX40 agonist ivuxolimab. V is TRBV18 and J is TRBJ2-3; 8 bases are a match to TRBD1. As DNA, the CDR3 is TGTGCCAGCTCACCCAAGGACAGGGATGGTAGAGATACGCAGTATTTT. Protein product: CASSPKDRDGRDTQYF.